These 13 T cell receptor beta chains were sequenced from one sample in a study of T cell responses to AZD1222 COVID-19 vaccine. Here immunoSEQ multiplex PCR was the method, and the copy in TCRdb shows in-frame clones only, minus some. Of 140,000 to 150,000 clones listed, roughly 91% were seen once; the top ten hold more than 8.5%. Source: peripheral blood, taken on day 0 of AZD1222 vaccination. Receptor source: an adult in good health.

The chain has TRBV18 and TRBJ2-3; weak D call: TRBD2 (6 bases). Trimming removed 3 bases at V and 0 bases at J, with 7 bases between. Per the germline V gene, CDR1 is KGHSH and CDR2 is LQKENI. The CDR3 contains 14 residues. This CDR3 is CASSPGGSTDTQYF. The CDR3 coding sequence is TGTGCCAGCTCACCGGGGGGAAGCACAGATACGCAGTATTTT.

The genes are TRBV4-1 and TRBJ2-1, with D unclear. Germline CDR1 reads MGHRA; CDR2 reads YSYEKL. Trimming removed 0 bases at V and 1 base at J, with 10 bases between. There are 16 residues in the CDR3. The CDR3 region is CASSQERGASYNEQFF. DNA of the CDR3: TGCGCCAGCAGCCAAGAGAGAGGCGCATCCTACAATGAGCAGTTCTTC.

The rearrangement uses TRBV14 and TRBJ2-2, with D possibly matching TRBD1 (6 bases). Per germline, CDR1 SGHDN and CDR2 FVKESK. This CDR3 spans 15 amino acids. Between the trimmed V and J ends, which lost 1 base and 3 bases, there was a span of 9 bases. The CDR3 sequence: CASSQGQVYTGELFF. CDR3 sequence (DNA): TGTGCCAGCAGCCAAGGACAGGTCTACACCGGGGAGCTGTTTTTT. The whole variable domain, remainder taken from reference TRBV14 and TRBJ2-2, is EAGVTQFPSHSVIEKGQTVTLRCDPISGHDNLYWYRRVMGKEIKFLLHFVKESKQDESGMPNNRFLAERTGGTYSTLKVQPAELEDSGVYFCASSQGQVYTGELFFGEGSRLTVL.

The V gene is TRBV25-1, the J gene TRBJ2-3, with D possibly being TRBD1 (5 bases). Trimming removed 4 bases from V and 6 bases from J, with 17 bases in between. Germline CDR1 MGHDK, CDR2 SYGVNS. The CDR3 extends over 15 amino acids. The CDR3 nucleotides are TGTGCCAGCAGTGTGGTAGCAGGGATTTCGGATACGCAGTATTTT. Translation gives CASSVVAGISDTQYF.

This rearrangement joins TRBV7-2 to TRBJ1-6; D unclear. The CDR3 is made up of 15 amino acids. Germline CDR1 and CDR2: SGHTA and FQGNSA. Trimming removed 5 bases from V and 9 bases from J, with 17 bases in between. CDR3 region: CASSPQAPRGSPLHF. The CDR3 DNA follows: TGTGCCAGCAGCCCCCAGGCCCCGCGTGGTTCACCCCTCCACTTT.

This rearrangement joins TRBV6-5 to TRBJ2-7; 9 positions agree with TRBD1. Germline loops: CDR1 MNHEY, CDR2 SVGAGI. There are 14 residues in the CDR3. The J segment lost 3 bases and the V segment lost 0 bases, leaving 0 bases of the junction unmatched. Here the CDR3 reads CASSYSTGGYEQYF. CDR3 DNA sequence: TGTGCCAGCAGTTACTCGACAGGGGGCTACGAGCAGTACTTC.

The J gene is TRBJ1-5, the V gene TRBV7-3; D is unclear. The CDR3 runs 15 residues. Trimming stripped 5 bases from V and 4 bases from J, with 15 bases between. CDR1 and CDR2 from the germline V gene are SGHTA and FQGTGA. The CDR3 DNA follows: TGTGCCAGCAGCCCGGATGGGGAGAGTAATCAGCCCCAGCATTTT. Amino acid sequence: CASSPDGESNQPQHF.

Only a few counts were recorded for this clone. The CDR3 DNA is TGTGCCAGTAGTATTGGGCCCACGCTGGCAGGGTATGAAAAACTGTTTTTT. This codes for CASSIGPTLAGYEKLFF. V gene TRBV19 combines with J gene TRBJ1-4; D is perhaps TRBD1 (5 bases). Trimming shortened V by 3 bases and J by 6 bases, and 20 bases separated the two germline ends. CDR3 length equals 17 residues. The germline V gene encodes CDR1 LNHDA and CDR2 SQIVND (reference sequence).

The chain joins TRBV15 to TRBJ2-1, with D maybe TRBD2 (6 bases). Germline V gene lookup returns CDR1 LNHNV and CDR2 YYDKDF (reference sequence). V gave up 0 bases and J gave up 2 bases, with 23 bases separating them. The CDR3 runs to 20 residues. CDR3 sequence (DNA): TGTGCCACCAGCAGAGATGACCCGGCTAGCGATGGGGAGCCCTACAATGAGCAGTTCTTC. It yields the protein CATSRDDPASDGEPYNEQFF.

J is TRBJ2-7 and V is TRBV30; no definite D call. The CDR3 has 13 amino acids. CDR1 and CDR2 from the germline V gene are GTSNPN and SVGIG (reference sequence). V was shortened by 0 bases and J by 2 bases, with 8 bases between the two germline ends. CDR3 coding DNA: TGTGCCTGGAGTGTAATCCCAGCCTACGAGCAGTACTTC. Amino acid sequence: CAWSVIPAYEQYF.

This chain connects TRBV6-5 to TRBJ2-1; D unclear. Trimming left V 6 bases short and J 4 bases short, with 10 bases between. Germline lookup yields CDR1 MNHEY and CDR2 SVGAGI. This CDR3 comprises 13 residues. The CDR3 nucleotides are TGTGCCAGCAGCGGACGGCCATACAATGAGCAGTTCTTC. It yields the protein CASSGRPYNEQFF.

V and J are TRBV27 and TRBJ1-2, with unresolved D. In germline, CDR1 is MNHEY, CDR2 SMNVEV (reference sequence). The CDR3 contains 13 residues. The V gene lost 0 bases and the J gene lost 4 bases, with 6 bases spanning the gap. CDR3 protein: CASSLSNGYGYTF. CDR3 coding DNA: TGTGCCAGCAGTTTATCGAACGGCTATGGCTACACCTTC.

The chain recombines TRBV6-2 or TRBV6-3 with TRBJ1-2; D is uncertain. The CDR3 length is 13 residues. Germline V lookup: CDR1 MNHEY, CDR2 SVGEGT. The V end was cut by 6 bases, the J end by 7 bases, with 15 bases between. The CDR3 region has the DNA TGTGCCAGCAGCCACGGGTTTGGGGTTGGCTACACCTTC. This codes for CASSHGFGVGYTF.